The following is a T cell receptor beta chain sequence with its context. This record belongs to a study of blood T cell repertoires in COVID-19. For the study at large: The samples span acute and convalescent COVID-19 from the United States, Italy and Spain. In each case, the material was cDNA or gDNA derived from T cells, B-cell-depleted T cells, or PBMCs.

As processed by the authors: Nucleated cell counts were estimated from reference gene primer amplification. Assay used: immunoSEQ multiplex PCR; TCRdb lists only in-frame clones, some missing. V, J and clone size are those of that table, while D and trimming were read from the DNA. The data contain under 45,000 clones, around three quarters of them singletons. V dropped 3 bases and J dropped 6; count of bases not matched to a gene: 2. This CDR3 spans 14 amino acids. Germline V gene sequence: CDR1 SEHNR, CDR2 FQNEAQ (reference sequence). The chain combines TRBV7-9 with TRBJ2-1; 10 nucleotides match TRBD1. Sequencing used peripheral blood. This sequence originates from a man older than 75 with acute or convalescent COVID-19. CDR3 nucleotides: TGTGCCAGCAGCTTCGGGACAGGGGTCAATGAGCAGTTCTTC. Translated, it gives CASSFGTGVNEQFF. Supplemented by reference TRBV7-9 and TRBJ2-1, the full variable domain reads DTGVSQNPRHKITKRGQNVTFRCDPISEHNRLYWYRQTLGQGPEFLTYFQNEAQLEKSRLLSDRFSAERPKGSFSTLEIQRTEQGDSAMYLCASSFGTGVNEQFFGPGTRLTVL.